This TCR beta chain appears in the sequencing data of a study of T cell repertoires in cytomegalovirus infection. About the research overall: CMV infection together with matching HLA type was indicated by public TCR beta signatures. Whole-study findings and limits: CMV carriers having the relevant HLA were flagged by cumulative public TCR beta family frequency. Dominating the ex vivo response were TCR beta clonotypes that were CMV-specific and HLA-C-restricted.

The CDR3 sequence is 13 residues long. Per germline, CDR1 SQVTM and CDR2 ANQGSEA. Unmatched junction bases numbered 3, after V lost 6 bases and J lost 2 bases. TCRdb ran MiXCR on the reads and lists one entry per CDR3 protein. Of more than 500,000 distinct CDR3 sequences detected, approximately 15% appear once; the ten largest clones hold 20% to 30%. This clonotype was recorded at least ten times. Antigen specificity is unknown. This receptor was identified in a human donor in good health (CMV status not recorded). Some clones in this sample may be carry-over from other donors' samples. The specimen sequenced was CD8+ T cells from PBMCs. The genes are TRBV29-1 and TRBJ2-7, with TRBD2 identical over 11 bases. CDR3 bases: TGCAGCGTCTTAGCGGGAGGGCCCTACGAGCAGTACTTC. Translated: CSVLAGGPYEQYF.